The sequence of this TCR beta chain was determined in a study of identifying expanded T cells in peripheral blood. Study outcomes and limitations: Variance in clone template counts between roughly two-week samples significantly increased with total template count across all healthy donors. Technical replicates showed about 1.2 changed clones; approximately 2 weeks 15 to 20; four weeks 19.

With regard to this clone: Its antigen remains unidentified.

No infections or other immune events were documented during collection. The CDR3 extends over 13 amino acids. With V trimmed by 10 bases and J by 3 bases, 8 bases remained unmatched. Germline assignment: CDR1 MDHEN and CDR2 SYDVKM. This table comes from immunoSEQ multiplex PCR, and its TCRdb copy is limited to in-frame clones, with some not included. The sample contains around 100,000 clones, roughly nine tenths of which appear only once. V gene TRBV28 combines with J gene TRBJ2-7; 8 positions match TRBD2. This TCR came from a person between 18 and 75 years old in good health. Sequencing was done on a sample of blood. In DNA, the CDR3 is TGTGCCACCGGGGGTAGCGGGGTCTACGAGCAGTACTTC. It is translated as CATGGSGVYEQYF. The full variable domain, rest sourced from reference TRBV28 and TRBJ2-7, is DVKVTQSSRYLVKRTGEKVFLECVQDMDHENMFWYRQDPGLGLRLIYFSYDVKMKEKGDIPEGYSVSREKKERFSLILESASTNQTSMYLCATGGSGVYEQYFGPGTRLTVT.